Each of the 13 T cell receptor beta chains below was sequenced from the same sample in a study of early T cells in non-severe SARS-CoV-2 infection. TCRdb reanalysed the 5' RACE reads using MiXCR and keeps one entry per CDR3 protein. There are around 50,000 distinct CDR3 sequences in the sample; 5.6% occur only once, and roughly 4.5% lies in the top ten. The sample comprised whole blood. The receptors derive from an adult who was a healthcare worker with PCR-confirmed SARS-CoV-2 infection or an uninfected control (not recorded which).

In this sample, this clonotype turned up many times. The chain couples TRBV6-5 to TRBJ1-5; 9 bases align to TRBD1. CDR1 is MNHEY, CDR2 SVGAGI, per germline. Trimming removed 7 bases from V and 6 bases from J; junction bases left unmatched: 7. CDR3 length: 14 residues. DNA of the CDR3: TGTGCCAGCATTTGGGGACAGGGAAGTCAGCCCCAGCATTTT. Translated: CASIWGQGSQPQHF.

At least ten counts were recorded for this clonotype. The chain employs TRBV11-1 and TRBJ1-1, with D possibly being TRBD1 (6 bases). V lost 6 bases and J 1 base, leaving 15 bases between the germline ends. Per germline, CDR1 SGHAT and CDR2 FQDESV (reference sequence). The CDR3 extends over 15 amino acids. As DNA, the CDR3 is TGTGCCAGCAGTCTAAGACCGGGACAGAACACTGAAGCTTTCTTT. Translating it yields CASSLRPGQNTEAFF.

By sample fraction, this clonotype is medium-sized. The chain recombines TRBV6-5 with TRBJ1-1, with D uncertain. V shed 4 bases and J shed 11 bases, with 23 bases lying between them. In germline, CDR1 is MNHEY, CDR2 SVGAGI. The length of the CDR3 is 15 residues. The DNA for the CDR3 is TGTGCCAGCAGTTCCGTTACCGGGAGCCAAACGCAGGCTTTCTTT. Translation: CASSSVTGSQTQAFF.

CDR3 nucleotide sequence: TGTGCCACCAGCAGAGGGATAGAAAACACCGGGGAGCTGTTTTTT. This encodes CATSRGIENTGELFF. The rearrangement joins TRBV15 to TRBJ2-2; D call uncertain. From germline, CDR1 is LNHNV and CDR2 YYDKDF (reference sequence). The CDR3 runs to 15 residues. Trimming cost V 1 base and J 2 bases, with 8 bases left between them.

The rearrangement joins TRBV20-1 to TRBJ2-3; 8 positions agree with TRBD1. Germline V gene data show CDR1 as DFQATT and CDR2 as SNEGSKA (reference sequence). This CDR3 spans 17 amino acids. V lost 2 bases to trimming and J lost 6 bases; unmatched junction nucleotides: 16. The CDR3: CSARTLDRVTFGDTQYF. Here the CDR3 DNA reads TGCAGTGCTAGAACACTGGACAGGGTCACTTTTGGGGATACGCAGTATTTT.

This clonotype was counted many times. The genes are TRBV29-1 and TRBJ1-6, with 7 bases lining up with TRBD1. This CDR3 comprises 12 residues. The V and J ends lost 7 bases and 7 bases, in that order; junction bases with no gene match: 4. Germline V lookup: CDR1 SQVTM, CDR2 ANQGSEA. CDR3 amino acids: CSAGQANSPLHF. The CDR3 DNA is TGCAGCGCAGGACAGGCCAATTCACCCCTCCACTTT.

In this sample, this clonotype turned up many times. The chain joins TRBV3-1 to TRBJ1-1; D is undetermined. From germline, CDR1 is LGHDT and CDR2 YNNKEL (reference sequence). Trimming cost V 2 bases and J 8 bases, with 9 bases left between them. The CDR3 contains 12 residues. The CDR3, as DNA: TGTGCCAGCAGCCAAAACGAGCGGGAAGCTTTCTTT. It is translated as CASSQNEREAFF. Full variable domain (rest looked up from reference TRBV3-1 and TRBJ1-1): DTAVSQTPKYLVTQMGNDKSIKCEQNLGHDTMYWYKQDSKKFLKIMFSYNNKELIINETVPNRFSPKSPDKAHLNLHINSLELGDSAVYFCASSQNEREAFFGQGTRLTVV.

This clonotype is medium-sized. This chain links TRBV5-6 with TRBJ1-6; a weak D match, TRBD1 (6 bases). The CDR3 runs 16 residues. Germline V gives CDR1 SGHDT, CDR2 YYEEEE. The V gene lost 4 bases and the J gene lost 9 bases, with 20 bases spanning the gap. CDR3 in amino acids: CASSPFAGAGGSPLHF. CDR3 coding DNA: TGTGCCAGCAGCCCATTCGCGGGGGCTGGTGGTTCACCCCTCCACTTT.

This clonotype was counted at least ten times. The V and J genes are TRBV7-9 and TRBJ1-2; 8 bases align to TRBD1. Germline V gives CDR1 SEHNR, CDR2 FQNEAQ (reference sequence). The CDR3 is 15 amino acids. Trimming took 4 bases from V and 5 from J; bases not matched to a gene: 9. The CDR3 protein is CASSSLDRVGYGYTF. The CDR3 nucleotides are TGTGCCAGCAGCTCGCTGGACAGGGTTGGTTATGGCTACACCTTC. The complete variable domain, with remaining parts taken from reference TRBV7-9 and TRBJ1-2, reads DTGVSQNPRHKITKRGQNVTFRCDPISEHNRLYWYRQTLGQGPEFLTYFQNEAQLEKSRLLSDRFSAERPKGSFSTLEIQRTEQGDSAMYLCASSSLDRVGYGYTFGSGTRLTVV.

The genes are TRBV12-3 or TRBV12-4 and TRBJ1-2; TRBD1 agrees at 11 bases. This CDR3 has 14 amino acids. V shed 4 bases, J shed 4 bases, and the junction held 2 bases outside the gene matches. The CDR3 loop is CASSYGTGGYGYTF. The CDR3 coding sequence is TGTGCCAGCAGTTATGGGACAGGGGGCTATGGCTACACCTTC.

CDR3 protein: CASNEGLGYGYTF. Here the CDR3 DNA reads TGTGCCAGCAATGAGGGATTGGGCTATGGCTACACCTTC. The J gene is TRBJ1-2, the V gene TRBV5-5; D is unclear. The V gene's germline CDR1 is SGHKS and CDR2 YYEKEE (reference sequence). V dropped 6 bases and J dropped 4 bases, with 13 bases sitting between them. The CDR3 extends over 13 amino acids. The full variable domain, completed using reference TRBV5-5 and TRBJ1-2, is DAGVTQSPTHLIKTRGQQVTLRCSPISGHKSVSWYQQVLGQGPQFIFQYYEKEERGRGNFPDRFSARQFPNYSSELNVNALLLGDSALYLCASNEGLGYGYTFGSGTRLTVV.

The CDR3: CSARSGYSGRGVNEQFF. The DNA of the CDR3 is TGCAGTGCTAGATCTGGTTATAGCGGGAGAGGGGTCAATGAGCAGTTCTTC. The chain couples TRBV20-1 to TRBJ2-1, with 9 bases fitting TRBD2. The V gene's germline CDR1 is DFQATT and CDR2 SNEGSKA (reference sequence). The CDR3 has 17 amino acids. The J segment lost 6 bases and the V segment lost 2 bases, leaving 14 bases of the junction unmatched.

This clonotype appeared many times. The CDR3 DNA follows: TGTGCCAGCAGTTCCGACGGGCGCCAGGGGCGATTGTATTTT. Its translation: CASSSDGRQGRLYF. The chain recombines TRBV27 with TRBJ2-3; a possible D gene is TRBD1 (6 bases). This CDR3 has 14 amino acids. The V end lost 4 bases, the J end lost 14 bases, and 22 bases lay between the germline ends. Germline CDR1 and CDR2: MNHEY and SMNVEV (reference sequence).